This paragraph covers one TCR beta chain sequence. Its antigen is still unknown. No much larger clonotype is one base removed from it; base qualities were not supplied. Each collaborating institution followed its own protocols to collect whole blood in K2EDTA tubes. For TCRbeta analysis, collaborators shipped samples as frozen whole blood, isolated PBMCs, or DNA extracted from either of those sample types. This record comes from a study of blood T cell repertoires in COVID-19 (dated by TCRdb to the early 2020s). Regarding the research as a whole: The collaborator samples originated in the United States, Italy and Spain and spanned the acute and convalescent phases of COVID-19. The prospective study material was composed of cDNA or gDNA derived from T cells, B-cell-depleted T cells, or PBMCs. Where available, HLA class I and class II types were obtained from metadata supplied by the sample provider rather than from assay-based typing. The samples were drawn from two sources: the first 160 participants of the ongoing ImmuneRACE study, and 950 to 1,500 subjects contributed by 6 global collaborators. The repertoires were released in a freely available public database intended as a resource for research on the immune response to SARS-CoV-2. The dataset comprised deeply sampled blood TCRbeta repertoires from subjects exposed to, actively infected with, or recovered from COVID-19. A de-identified subject ID, COVID-19 status, age in years and sex were almost always included in the sample metadata. The full study reports these points: The quantity of clinical and demographic metadata differed by source and by participant and was supplied without curation.

V loses 6 bases, J loses 1 base, and the germline ends lie 13 bases apart. CDR1 is given as LGHDT and CDR2 as YNNKEL, both from the germline V gene (reference sequence). The CDR3 measures 14 amino acids from cysteine to phenylalanine. Only CDR3 DNA remains: 42 bases, in frame from the first base. The immunoSEQ Assay, a bias-controlled multiplex PCR, was used to amplify TCRbeta CDR3 regions from genomic DNA. In the paper's pipeline: Nucleated cell counts per sample were estimated from amplification of reference gene primers within the assay. To quantify the absolute abundance of each unique TCRbeta CDR3 rearrangement, sequence reads were collapsed and filtered. For each sample, productive Simpson clonality was calculated as the square root of Simpson's diversity index across productive rearrangements. In TCRdb, the immuneACCESS table is reduced to in-frame sequences with V and J assigned. These tables do not hold every clone; where another copy was compared, an unresolved V gene accounts for under half, and the others remain unexplained. Clone size and the V and J calls come from that table; the DNA yielded D and trimming. The sample has approximately 200,000 clones on record, about 85% of them singletons. About 0.93% of the sample comes from the top ten.

This sequence was found in a man aged 40-50 years with acute or convalescent COVID-19. The sequencing input was peripheral blood. The chain is made from TRBV3-1 (or the pseudogene TRBV3-2) and TRBJ2-7; TRBD1 is possibly the D segment (5 matching bases). In nucleotides, the sequence is TGTGCCAGCAGGGACAAGCCGGGTTCCTACGAGCAGTACTTC. Its protein reads: CASRDKPGSYEQYF.